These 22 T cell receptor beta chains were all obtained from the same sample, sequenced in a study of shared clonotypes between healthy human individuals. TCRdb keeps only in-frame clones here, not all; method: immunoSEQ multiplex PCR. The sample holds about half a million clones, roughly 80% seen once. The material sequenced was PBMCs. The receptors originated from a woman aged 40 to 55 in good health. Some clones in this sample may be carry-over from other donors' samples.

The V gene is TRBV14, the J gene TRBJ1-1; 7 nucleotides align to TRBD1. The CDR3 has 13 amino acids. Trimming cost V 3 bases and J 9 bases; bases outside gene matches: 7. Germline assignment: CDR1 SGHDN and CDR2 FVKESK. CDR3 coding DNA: TGTGCCAGCAGCCAGGCGAGACAGGGAAAAGCTTTCTTT. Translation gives CASSQARQGKAFF.

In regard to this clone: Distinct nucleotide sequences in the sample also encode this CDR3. The DNA for the CDR3 is TGTGCCAGCAGCTTAGCGGCTTCCTACGAGCAGTACTTC. The encoded protein is CASSLAASYEQYF. The chain links TRBV7-2 to TRBJ2-7; D remains ambiguous. CDR1 and CDR2 (germline): SGHTA, FQGNSA. The length of the CDR3 is 13 residues. V was pared by 0 bases and J by 1 base, with 4 bases between.

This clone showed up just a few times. The CDR3 DNA reads TGTGCCAGCAGGGAAAACGAGGGAGAGGACGGTAATGAGCAGTTCTTC. It encodes CASRENEGEDGNEQFF. This chain joins TRBV21-1 and TRBJ2-1; TRBD2 is taken as the D call from the table, unchecked against the DNA. TRBV21-1 has pseudogene status. The CDR3 contains 16 residues.

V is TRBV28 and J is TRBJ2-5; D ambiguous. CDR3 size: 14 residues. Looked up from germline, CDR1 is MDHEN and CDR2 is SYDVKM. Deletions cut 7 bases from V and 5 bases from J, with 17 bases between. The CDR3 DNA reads TGTGCCAGCACCCTAAAGTGGCTGTGGGAGACCCAGTACTTC. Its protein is CASTLKWLWETQYF.

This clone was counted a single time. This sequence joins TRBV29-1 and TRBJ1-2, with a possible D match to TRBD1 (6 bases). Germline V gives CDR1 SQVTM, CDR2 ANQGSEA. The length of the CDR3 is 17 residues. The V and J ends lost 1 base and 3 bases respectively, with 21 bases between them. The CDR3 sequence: CSVEGTLGRDKHYGYTF. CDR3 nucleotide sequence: TGCAGCGTTGAAGGGACCTTAGGACGGGACAAGCACTATGGCTACACCTTC.

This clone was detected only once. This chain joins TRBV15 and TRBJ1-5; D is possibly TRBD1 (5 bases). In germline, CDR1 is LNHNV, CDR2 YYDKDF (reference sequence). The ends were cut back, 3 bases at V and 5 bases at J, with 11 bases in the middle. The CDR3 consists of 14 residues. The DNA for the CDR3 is TGTGCCACCAGCAGGGGGGACTCCGATCAGCCCCAGCATTTT. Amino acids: CATSRGDSDQPQHF.

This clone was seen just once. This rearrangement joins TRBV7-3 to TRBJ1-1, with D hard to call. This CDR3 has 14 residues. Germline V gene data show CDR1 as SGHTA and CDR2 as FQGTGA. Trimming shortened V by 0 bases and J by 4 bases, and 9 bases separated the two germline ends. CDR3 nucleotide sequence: TGTGCCAGCAGCTTAACAAGGGAGTCCACTGAAGCTTTCTTT. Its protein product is CASSLTRESTEAFF.

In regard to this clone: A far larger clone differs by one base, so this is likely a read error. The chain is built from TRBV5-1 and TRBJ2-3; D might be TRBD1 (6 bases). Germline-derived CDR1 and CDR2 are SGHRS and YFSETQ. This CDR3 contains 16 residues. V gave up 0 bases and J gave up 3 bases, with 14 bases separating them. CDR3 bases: TGCGCCAGCAGCTTGGAGGGCAGGGGAGTGACAGATACGCAGTATTTT. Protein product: CASSLEGRGVTDTQYF.

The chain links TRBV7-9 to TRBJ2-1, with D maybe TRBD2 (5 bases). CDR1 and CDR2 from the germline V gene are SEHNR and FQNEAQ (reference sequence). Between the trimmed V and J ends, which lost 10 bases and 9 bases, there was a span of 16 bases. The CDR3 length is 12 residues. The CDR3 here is CATSPRGFEQFF. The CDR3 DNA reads TGTGCCACAAGCCCACGGGGTTTTGAGCAGTTCTTC.

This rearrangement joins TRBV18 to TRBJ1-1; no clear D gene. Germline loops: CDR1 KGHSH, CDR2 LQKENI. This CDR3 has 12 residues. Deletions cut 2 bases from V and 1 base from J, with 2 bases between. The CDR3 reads CASSPANTEAFF. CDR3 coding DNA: TGTGCCAGCTCACCAGCGAACACTGAAGCTTTCTTT.

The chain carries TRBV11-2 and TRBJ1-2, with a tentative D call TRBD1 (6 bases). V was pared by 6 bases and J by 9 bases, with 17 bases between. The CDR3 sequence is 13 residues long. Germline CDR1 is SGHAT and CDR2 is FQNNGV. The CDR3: CASSTDQGWSYTF. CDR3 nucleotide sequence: TGTGCCAGCAGTACCGACCAGGGGTGGAGCTACACCTTC.

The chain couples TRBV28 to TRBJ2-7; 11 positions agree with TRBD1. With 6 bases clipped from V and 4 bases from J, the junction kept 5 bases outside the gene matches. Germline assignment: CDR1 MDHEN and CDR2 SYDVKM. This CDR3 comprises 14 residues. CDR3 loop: CASRTGTGGYEQYF. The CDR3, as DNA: TGTGCCAGCAGAACCGGGACAGGGGGATACGAGCAGTACTTC. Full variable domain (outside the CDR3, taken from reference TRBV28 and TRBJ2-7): DVKVTQSSRYLVKRTGEKVFLECVQDMDHENMFWYRQDPGLGLRLIYFSYDVKMKEKGDIPEGYSVSREKKERFSLILESASTNQTSMYLCASRTGTGGYEQYFGPGTRLTVT.

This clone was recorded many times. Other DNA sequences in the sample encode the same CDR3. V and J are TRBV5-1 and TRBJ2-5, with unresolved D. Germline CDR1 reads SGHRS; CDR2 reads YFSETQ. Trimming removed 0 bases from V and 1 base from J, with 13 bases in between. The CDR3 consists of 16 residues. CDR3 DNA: TGCGCCAGCAGCTTGGCCCGGGCCCCACCCCAAGAGACCCAGTACTTC. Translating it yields CASSLARAPPQETQYF. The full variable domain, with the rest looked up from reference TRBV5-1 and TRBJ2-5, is KAGVTQTPRYLIKTRGQQVTLSCSPISGHRSVSWYQQTPGQGLQFLFEYFSETQRNKGNFPGRFSGRQFSNSRSEMNVSTLELGDSALYLCASSLARAPPQETQYFGPGTRLLVL.

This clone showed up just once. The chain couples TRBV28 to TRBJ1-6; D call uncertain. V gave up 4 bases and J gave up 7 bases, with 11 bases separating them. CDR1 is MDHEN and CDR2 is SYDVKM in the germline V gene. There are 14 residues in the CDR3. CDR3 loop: CASSYYSENSPLHF. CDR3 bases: TGTGCCAGCAGTTACTATTCGGAGAATTCACCCCTCCACTTT.

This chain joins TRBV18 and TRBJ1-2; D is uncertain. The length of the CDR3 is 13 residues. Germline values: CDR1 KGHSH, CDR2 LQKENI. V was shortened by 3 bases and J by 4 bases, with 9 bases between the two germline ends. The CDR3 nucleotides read TGTGCCAGCTCACCCTGGGAGATCTATGGCTACACCTTC. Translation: CASSPWEIYGYTF. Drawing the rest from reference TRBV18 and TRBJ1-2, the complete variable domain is NAGVMQNPRHLVRRRGQEARLRCSPMKGHSHVYWYRQLPEEGLKFMVYLQKENIIDESGMPKERFSAEFPKEGPSILRIQQVVRGDSAAYFCASSPWEIYGYTFGSGTRLTVV.

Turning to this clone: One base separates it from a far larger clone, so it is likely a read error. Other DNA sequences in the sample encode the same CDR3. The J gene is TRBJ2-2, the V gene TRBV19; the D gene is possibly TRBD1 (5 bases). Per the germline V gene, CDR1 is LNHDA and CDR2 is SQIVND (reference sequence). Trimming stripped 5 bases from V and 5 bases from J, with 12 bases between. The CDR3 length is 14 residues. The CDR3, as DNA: TGTGCCAGTAGTGGCCAGGGAATAACCGGGGAGCTGTTTTTT. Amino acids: CASSGQGITGELFF.

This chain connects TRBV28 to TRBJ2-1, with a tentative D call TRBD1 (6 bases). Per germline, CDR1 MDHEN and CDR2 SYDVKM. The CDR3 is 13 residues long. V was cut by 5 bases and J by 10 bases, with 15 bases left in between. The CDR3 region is CASSPVTGQEQFF. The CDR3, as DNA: TGTGCCAGCAGTCCCGTGACAGGCCAGGAGCAGTTCTTC.

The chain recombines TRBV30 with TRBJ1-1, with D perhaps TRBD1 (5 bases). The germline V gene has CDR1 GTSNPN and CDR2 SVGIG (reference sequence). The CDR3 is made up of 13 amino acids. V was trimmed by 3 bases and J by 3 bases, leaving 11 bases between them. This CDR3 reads CAWRKGRDTEAFF. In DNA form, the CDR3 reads TGTGCCTGGAGGAAGGGGAGGGACACTGAAGCTTTCTTT.

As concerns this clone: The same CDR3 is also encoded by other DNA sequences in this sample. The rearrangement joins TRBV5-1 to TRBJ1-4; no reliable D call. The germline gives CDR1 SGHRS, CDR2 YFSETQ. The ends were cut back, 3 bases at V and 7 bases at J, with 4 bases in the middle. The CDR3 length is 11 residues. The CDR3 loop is CASSSGEKLFF. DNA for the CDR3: TGCGCCAGCAGCTCAGGTGAAAAACTGTTTTTT.

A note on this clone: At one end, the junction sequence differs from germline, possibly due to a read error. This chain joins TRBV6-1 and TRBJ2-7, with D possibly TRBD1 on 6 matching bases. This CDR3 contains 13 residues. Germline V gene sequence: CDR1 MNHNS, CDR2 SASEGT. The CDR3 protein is CASREGGIDEQYF. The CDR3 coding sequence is TGTGCCAGCAGGGAAGGGGGTATAGACGAGCAGTACTTC.

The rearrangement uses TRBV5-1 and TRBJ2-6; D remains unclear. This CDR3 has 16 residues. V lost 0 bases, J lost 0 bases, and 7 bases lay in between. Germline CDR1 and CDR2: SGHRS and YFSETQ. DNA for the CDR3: TGCGCCAGCAGCTTGGGCCTGACCTCTGGGGCCAACGTCCTGACTTTC. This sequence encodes CASSLGLTSGANVLTF.

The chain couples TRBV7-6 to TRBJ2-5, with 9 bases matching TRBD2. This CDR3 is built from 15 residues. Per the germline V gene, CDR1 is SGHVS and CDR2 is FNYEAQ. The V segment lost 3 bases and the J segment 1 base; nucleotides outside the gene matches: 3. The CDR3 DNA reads TGTGCCAGCAGCTTGGGGACTAGCCCCCAAGAGACCCAGTACTTC. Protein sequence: CASSLGTSPQETQYF.